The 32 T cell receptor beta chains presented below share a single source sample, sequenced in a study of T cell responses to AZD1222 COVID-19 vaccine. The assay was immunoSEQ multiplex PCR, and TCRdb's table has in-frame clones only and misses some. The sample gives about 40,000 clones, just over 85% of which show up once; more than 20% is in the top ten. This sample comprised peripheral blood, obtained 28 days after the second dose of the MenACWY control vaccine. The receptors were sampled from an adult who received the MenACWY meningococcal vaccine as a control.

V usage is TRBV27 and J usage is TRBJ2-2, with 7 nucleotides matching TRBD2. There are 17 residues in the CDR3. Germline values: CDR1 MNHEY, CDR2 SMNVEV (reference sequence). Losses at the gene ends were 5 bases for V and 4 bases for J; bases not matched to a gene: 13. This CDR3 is CASSRRPVAGVTGELFF. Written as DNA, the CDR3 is TGTGCCAGCAGTCGACGACCTGTGGCGGGAGTCACCGGGGAGCTGTTTTTT.

CDR3 loop: CASSFLPDEAFF. For the CDR3, the DNA is TGTGCCAGCAGTTTCCTCCCAGATGAAGCTTTCTTT. V and J are TRBV12-3 or TRBV12-4 and TRBJ1-1; unclear D gene. The V and J ends lost 3 bases and 7 bases respectively, with 9 bases between them. The CDR3 consists of 12 residues.

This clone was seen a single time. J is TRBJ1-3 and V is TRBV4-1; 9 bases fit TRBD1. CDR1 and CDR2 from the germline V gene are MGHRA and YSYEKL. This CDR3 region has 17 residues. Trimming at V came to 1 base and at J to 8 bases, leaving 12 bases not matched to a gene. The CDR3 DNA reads TGCGCCAGCAGCCAAGTGGGACAGGGCCTCAAATGGGACACCATATATTTT. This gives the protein CASSQVGQGLKWDTIYF.

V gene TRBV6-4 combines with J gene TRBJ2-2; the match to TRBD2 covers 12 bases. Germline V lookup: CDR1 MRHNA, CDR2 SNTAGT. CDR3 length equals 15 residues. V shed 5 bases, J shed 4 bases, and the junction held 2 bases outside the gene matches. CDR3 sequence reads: CASSTSGRRTGELFF. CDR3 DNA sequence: TGTGCCAGCAGTACTAGCGGGAGGCGCACCGGGGAGCTGTTTTTT.

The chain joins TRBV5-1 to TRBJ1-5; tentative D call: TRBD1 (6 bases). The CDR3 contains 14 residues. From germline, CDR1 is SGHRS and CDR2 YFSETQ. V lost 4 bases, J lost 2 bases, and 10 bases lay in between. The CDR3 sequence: CASSTGLGNQPQHF. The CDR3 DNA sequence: TGCGCCAGCAGCACAGGGTTGGGCAATCAGCCCCAGCATTTT.

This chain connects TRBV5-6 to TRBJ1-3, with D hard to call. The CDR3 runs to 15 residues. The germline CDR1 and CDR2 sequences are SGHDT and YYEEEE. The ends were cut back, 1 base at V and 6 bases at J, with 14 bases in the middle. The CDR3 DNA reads TGTGCCAGCAGCTTGCCCATCCAGGAAGAAAACACCATATATTTT. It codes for CASSLPIQEENTIYF.

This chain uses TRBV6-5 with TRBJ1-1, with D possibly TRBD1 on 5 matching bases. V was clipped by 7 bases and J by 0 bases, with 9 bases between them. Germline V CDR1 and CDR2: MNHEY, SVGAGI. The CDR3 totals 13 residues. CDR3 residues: CASKGNMNTEAFF. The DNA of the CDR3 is TGTGCCAGCAAGGGGAACATGAACACTGAAGCTTTCTTT.

In DNA form, the CDR3 reads TGTGCCAGCAGCTTGCTAGCGGGAGGCCCGGCGGACGAGCAGTACTTC. It is translated as CASSLLAGGPADEQYF. The chain links TRBV5-8 to TRBJ2-7, with TRBD2 identical over 11 bases. V lost 1 base to trimming and J lost 5 bases; unmatched junction nucleotides: 8. The germline V gene has CDR1 SGHTS and CDR2 YDEGEE. The length of the CDR3 is 16 residues.

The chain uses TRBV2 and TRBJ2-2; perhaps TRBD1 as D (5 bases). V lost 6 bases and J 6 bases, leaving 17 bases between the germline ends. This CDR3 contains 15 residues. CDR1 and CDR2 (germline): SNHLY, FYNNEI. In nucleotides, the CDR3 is TGTGCCAGCAGAGCAGGGTTAGTGAGTTCCGGGGAGCTGTTTTTT. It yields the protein CASRAGLVSSGELFF. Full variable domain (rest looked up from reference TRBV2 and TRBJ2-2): EPEVTQTPSHQVTQMGQEVILRCVPISNHLYFYWYRQILGQKVEFLVSFYNNEISEKSEIFDDQFSVERPDGSNFTLKIRSTKLEDSAMYFCASRAGLVSSGELFFGEGSRLTVL.

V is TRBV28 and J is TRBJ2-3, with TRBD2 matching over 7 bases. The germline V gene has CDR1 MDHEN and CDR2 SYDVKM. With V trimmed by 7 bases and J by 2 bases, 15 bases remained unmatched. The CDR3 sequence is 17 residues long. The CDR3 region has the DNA TGTGCCAGCACCTCGGGCGGGAGCCTGTTGCTCACAGATACGCAGTATTTT. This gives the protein CASTSGGSLLLTDTQYF.

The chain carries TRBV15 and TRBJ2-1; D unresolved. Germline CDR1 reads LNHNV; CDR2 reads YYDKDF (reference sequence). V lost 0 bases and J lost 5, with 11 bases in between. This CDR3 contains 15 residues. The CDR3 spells CATSRDGRSNNEQFF. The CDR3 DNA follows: TGTGCCACCAGCAGAGATGGGCGGAGCAACAATGAGCAGTTCTTC.

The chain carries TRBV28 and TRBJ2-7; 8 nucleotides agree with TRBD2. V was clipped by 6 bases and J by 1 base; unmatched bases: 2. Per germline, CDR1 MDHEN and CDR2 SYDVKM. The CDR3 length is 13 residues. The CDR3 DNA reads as TGTGCCAGCAGCAGCGGGAGTTCCTACGAGCAGTACTTC. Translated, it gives CASSSGSSYEQYF.

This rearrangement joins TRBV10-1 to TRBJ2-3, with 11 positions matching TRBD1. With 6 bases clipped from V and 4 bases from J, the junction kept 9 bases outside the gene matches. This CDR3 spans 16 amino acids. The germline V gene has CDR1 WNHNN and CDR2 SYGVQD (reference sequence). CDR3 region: CASSPLGTGGSDTQYF. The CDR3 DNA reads TGCGCCAGCAGCCCCCTGGGGACAGGGGGGTCAGATACGCAGTATTTT.

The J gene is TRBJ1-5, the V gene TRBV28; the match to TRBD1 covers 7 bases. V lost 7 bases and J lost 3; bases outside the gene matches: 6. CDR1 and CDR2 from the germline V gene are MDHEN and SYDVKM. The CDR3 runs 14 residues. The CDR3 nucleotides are TGTGCCAGCACAAATACAGGGGTCAATCAGCCCCAGCATTTT. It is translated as CASTNTGVNQPQHF. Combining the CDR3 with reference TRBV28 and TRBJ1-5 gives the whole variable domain DVKVTQSSRYLVKRTGEKVFLECVQDMDHENMFWYRQDPGLGLRLIYFSYDVKMKEKGDIPEGYSVSREKKERFSLILESASTNQTSMYLCASTNTGVNQPQHFGDGTRLSIL.

CDR3 DNA: TGTGCCAGCAGTTACGGGTTCAATCAGCCCCAGCATTTT. This translates into CASSYGFNQPQHF. The chain carries TRBV6-5 and TRBJ1-5; D is undetermined. Germline loops: CDR1 MNHEY, CDR2 SVGAGI. This CDR3 is built from 13 residues. Trimming took off 2 bases at V and 3 bases at J, with 5 bases between the two ends.

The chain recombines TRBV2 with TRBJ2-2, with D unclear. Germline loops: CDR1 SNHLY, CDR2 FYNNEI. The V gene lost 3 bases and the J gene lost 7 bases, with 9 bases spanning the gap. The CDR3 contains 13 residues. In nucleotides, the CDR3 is TGTGCCAGCAGTGACCAGCCTATCGGGGAGCTGTTTTTT. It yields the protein CASSDQPIGELFF.

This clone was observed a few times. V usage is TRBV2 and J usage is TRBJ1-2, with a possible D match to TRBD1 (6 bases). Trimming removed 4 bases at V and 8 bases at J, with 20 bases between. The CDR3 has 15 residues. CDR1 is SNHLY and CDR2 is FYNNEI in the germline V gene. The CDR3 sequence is CASSGPGGSFGGYTF. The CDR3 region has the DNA TGTGCCAGCAGTGGCCCCGGGGGCAGTTTCGGCGGCTACACCTTC.

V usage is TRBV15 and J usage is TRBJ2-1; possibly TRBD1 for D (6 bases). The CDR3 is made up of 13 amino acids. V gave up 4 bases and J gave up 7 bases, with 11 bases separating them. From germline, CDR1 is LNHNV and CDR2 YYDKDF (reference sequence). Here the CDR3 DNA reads TGTGCCACCAGCACTAAAACAGGGAATGAGCAGTTCTTC. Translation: CATSTKTGNEQFF.

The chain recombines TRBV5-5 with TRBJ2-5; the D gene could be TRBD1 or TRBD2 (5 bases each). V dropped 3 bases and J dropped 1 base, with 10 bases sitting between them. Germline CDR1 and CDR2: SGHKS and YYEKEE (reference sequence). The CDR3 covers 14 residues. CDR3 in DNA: TGTGCCAGCAGCTGGGGACGAACCCAAGAGACCCAGTACTTC. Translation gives CASSWGRTQETQYF. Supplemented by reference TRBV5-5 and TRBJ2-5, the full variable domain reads DAGVTQSPTHLIKTRGQQVTLRCSPISGHKSVSWYQQVLGQGPQFIFQYYEKEERGRGNFPDRFSARQFPNYSSELNVNALLLGDSALYLCASSWGRTQETQYFGPGTRLLVL.

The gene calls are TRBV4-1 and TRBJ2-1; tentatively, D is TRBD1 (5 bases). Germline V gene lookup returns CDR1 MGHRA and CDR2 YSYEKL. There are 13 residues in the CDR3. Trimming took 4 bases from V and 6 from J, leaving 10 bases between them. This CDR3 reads CASSLPRVNEQFF. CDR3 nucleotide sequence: TGCGCCAGCAGCCTCCCCAGGGTCAATGAGCAGTTCTTC.

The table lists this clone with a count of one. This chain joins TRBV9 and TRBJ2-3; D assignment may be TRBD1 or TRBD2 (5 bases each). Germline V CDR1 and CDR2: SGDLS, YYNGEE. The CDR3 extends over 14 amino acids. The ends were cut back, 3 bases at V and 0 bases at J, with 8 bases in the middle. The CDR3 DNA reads TGTGCCAGCAGCGACGGGGACAGCACAGATACGCAGTATTTT. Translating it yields CASSDGDSTDTQYF.

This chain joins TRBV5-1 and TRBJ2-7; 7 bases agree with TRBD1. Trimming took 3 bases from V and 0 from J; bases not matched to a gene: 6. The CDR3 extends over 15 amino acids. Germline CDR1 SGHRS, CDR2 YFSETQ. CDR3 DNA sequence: TGCGCCAGCAGCTGGTCGGGACAGAGCTCCTACGAGCAGTACTTC. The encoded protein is CASSWSGQSSYEQYF.

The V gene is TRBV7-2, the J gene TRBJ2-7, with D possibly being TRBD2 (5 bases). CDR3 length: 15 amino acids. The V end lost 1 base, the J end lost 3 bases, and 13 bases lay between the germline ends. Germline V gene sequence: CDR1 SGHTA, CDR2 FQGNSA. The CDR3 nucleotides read TGTGCCAGCAGCTTAGGCGGCCTAGCTCGCTACGAGCAGTACTTC. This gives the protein CASSLGGLARYEQYF.

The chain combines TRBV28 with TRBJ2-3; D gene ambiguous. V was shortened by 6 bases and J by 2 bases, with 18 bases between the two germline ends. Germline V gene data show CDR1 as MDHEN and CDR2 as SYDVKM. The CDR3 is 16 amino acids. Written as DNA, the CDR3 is TGTGCCAGCAGCCCTGTATTGAGCACCCTCACAGATACGCAGTATTTT. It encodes CASSPVLSTLTDTQYF.

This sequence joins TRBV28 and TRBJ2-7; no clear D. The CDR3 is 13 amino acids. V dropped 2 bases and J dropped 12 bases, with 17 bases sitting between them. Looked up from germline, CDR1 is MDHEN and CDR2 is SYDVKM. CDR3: CASSLRSPVDGYF. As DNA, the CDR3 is TGTGCCAGCAGTTTAAGGAGCCCGGTCGACGGGTACTTC.

This chain's CDR3 is CASSQDLGARGTDTQYF. DNA of the CDR3: TGCGCCAGCAGCCAAGACTTAGGGGCGCGAGGCACAGATACGCAGTATTTT. J is TRBJ2-3 and V is TRBV4-1; perhaps TRBD1 as D (5 bases). There are 17 residues in the CDR3. Germline V gives CDR1 MGHRA, CDR2 YSYEKL. The V gene lost 0 bases and the J gene lost 1 base, with 14 bases spanning the gap.

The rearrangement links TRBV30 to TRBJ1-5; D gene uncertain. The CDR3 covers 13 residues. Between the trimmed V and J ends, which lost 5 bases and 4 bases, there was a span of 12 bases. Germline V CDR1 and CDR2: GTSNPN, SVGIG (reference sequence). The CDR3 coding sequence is TGTGCCTGGTGGACCGGGTCAAATCAGCCCCAGCATTTT. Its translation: CAWWTGSNQPQHF.

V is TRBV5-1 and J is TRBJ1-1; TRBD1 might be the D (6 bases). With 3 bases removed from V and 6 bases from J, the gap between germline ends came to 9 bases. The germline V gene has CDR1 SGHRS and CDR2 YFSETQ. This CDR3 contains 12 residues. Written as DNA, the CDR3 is TGCGCCAGCAGCTCAGGGGAAGCTGAAGCTTTCTTT. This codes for CASSSGEAEAFF.

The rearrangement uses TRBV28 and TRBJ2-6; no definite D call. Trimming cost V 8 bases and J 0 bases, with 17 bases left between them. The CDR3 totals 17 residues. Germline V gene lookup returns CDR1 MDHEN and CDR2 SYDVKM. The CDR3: CASGVAHQFSGANVLTF. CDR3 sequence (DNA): TGTGCCAGCGGAGTGGCTCACCAATTCTCTGGGGCCAACGTCCTGACTTTC.

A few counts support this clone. This CDR3 is CGQGFLGEQYF. The CDR3 DNA reads TGTGGACAGGGGTTTCTAGGGGAGCAGTACTTC. V gene TRBV30 combines with J gene TRBJ2-7, with 8 bases fitting TRBD1. The germline gives CDR1 GTSNPN, CDR2 SVGIG (reference sequence). The CDR3 contains 11 residues.

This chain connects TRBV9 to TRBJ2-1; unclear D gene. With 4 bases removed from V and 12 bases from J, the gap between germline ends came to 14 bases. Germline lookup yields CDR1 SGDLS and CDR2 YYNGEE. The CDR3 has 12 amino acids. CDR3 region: CASSPSGRSQFF. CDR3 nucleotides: TGTGCCAGCAGCCCCTCGGGCAGGTCGCAGTTCTTC.

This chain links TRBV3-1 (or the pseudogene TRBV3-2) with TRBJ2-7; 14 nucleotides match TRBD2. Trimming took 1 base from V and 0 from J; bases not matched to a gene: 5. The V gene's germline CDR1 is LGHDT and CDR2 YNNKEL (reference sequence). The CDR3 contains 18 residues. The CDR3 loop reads CASSQGFGTSGSSYEQYF. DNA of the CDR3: TGTGCCAGCAGCCAAGGGTTCGGGACTAGCGGGAGCTCCTACGAGCAGTACTTC.